These 26 T cell receptor beta chains were sequenced from one sample in a study of identical twins (dated by TCRdb to about 2016). The library was built by means of 5' RACE. TCRdb names Illumina HiSeq 2000 as the instrument used. TCRdb trimmed the raw reads at Q25, called clones with MiXCR and kept productive beta chains. All rows with the same CDR3 protein become a single entry with the most common DNA and genes. The sample data list 400,000 to 650,000 distinct CDR3 sequences, and 20% to 25% of these were observed just once. The top ten clonotypes cover under 0.95% of the sample. The same specimen was also included in a second study, on T cells expressing NK-cell markers.

The sample comprised CD4+ T cells sorted from blood. These receptor sequences come from a woman aged 18-29 years in good health.

The sample holds a few counts of this clonotype. The chain employs TRBV4-3 and TRBJ1-4; tentatively, D is TRBD1 (6 bases). Trimming stripped 5 bases from V and 5 bases from J, with 12 bases between. CDR1 is LGHNA and CDR2 is YSLEER in the germline V gene. This CDR3 is built from 14 residues. CDR3 residues: CASSAGQRNEKLFF. The CDR3 coding sequence is TGCGCCAGCAGCGCAGGACAGAGGAATGAAAAACTGTTTTTT.

The J gene is TRBJ2-6, the V gene TRBV5-1, with D maybe TRBD1 (6 bases). The CDR3 extends over 17 amino acids. Germline CDR1 and CDR2: SGHRS and YFSETQ. The V and J ends lost 4 bases and 0 bases respectively, with 14 bases between them. CDR3 protein: CASSQDRQISGANVLTF. Here the CDR3 DNA reads TGCGCCAGCAGCCAGGACAGACAAATCTCTGGGGCCAACGTCCTGACTTTC.

The chain combines TRBV6-6 with TRBJ1-5, with 7 bases fitting TRBD1. Germline values: CDR1 MNHNY, CDR2 SVGAGI (reference sequence). This CDR3 contains 13 residues. V trimming: 10 bases; J trimming: 4 bases; junction bases outside the gene matches: 7. The CDR3 DNA reads TGTGCCACGGACAGGAGCAAGAATCAGCCCCAGCATTTT. It specifies CATDRSKNQPQHF.

This clonotype was counted between two and nine times. This sequence joins TRBV10-3 and TRBJ2-3; 10 nucleotides line up with TRBD2. J lost 3 bases, V lost 7 bases, and 10 bases had no gene match. Germline values: CDR1 ENHRY, CDR2 SYGVKD. The CDR3 covers 16 residues. CDR3 DNA sequence: TGTGCCATCAAGGTAGCTAGCGGGGGAGCAACAGATACGCAGTATTTT. Residues: CAIKVASGGATDTQYF.

This chain connects TRBV12-3 or TRBV12-4 to TRBJ1-5; TRBD1 agrees at 9 bases. The CDR3 spans 16 residues. Unmatched junction bases numbered 3, after V lost 1 base and J lost 2 bases. The CDR3 DNA reads as TGTGCCAGCAGTTTAGAAAGGACAGGGGGCAATCAGCCCCAGCATTTT. It specifies CASSLERTGGNQPQHF.

The table lists this clonotype with a few counts. Here the CDR3 DNA reads TGTGCCAGCAACACACGCTCTGGAAACACCATATATTTT. Translated: CASNTRSGNTIYF. The chain has TRBV6-1 and TRBJ1-3, with D hard to call. Per the germline V gene, CDR1 is MNHNS and CDR2 is SASEGT. This CDR3 contains 13 residues. Trimming took 7 bases from V and 0 from J, leaving 7 bases between them.

This clonotype was recorded a few times. The V and J genes are TRBV3-1 and TRBJ2-1; D call uncertain. This CDR3 is 13 amino acids long. With 1 base removed from V and 9 bases from J, the gap between germline ends came to 10 bases. Germline CDR1 and CDR2: LGHDT and YNNKEL (reference sequence). CDR3 in DNA: TGTGCCAGCAGCCAAGCCCTCTCTTCTGAGCAGTTCTTC. Protein sequence: CASSQALSSEQFF.

The chain carries TRBV6-5 and TRBJ2-1; 7 bases line up with TRBD2. From germline, CDR1 is MNHEY and CDR2 SVGAGI. The CDR3 is 15 residues long. V gave up 0 bases and J gave up 6 bases; unmatched junction bases: 5. The CDR3 loop is CASSYSGGSPNEQFF. The CDR3 DNA reads TGTGCCAGCAGTTACTCCGGCGGGAGTCCCAATGAGCAGTTCTTC.

The rearrangement joins TRBV30 to TRBJ2-7; D not resolved. The CDR3 contains 11 residues. With 2 bases removed from V and 9 bases from J, the gap between germline ends came to 11 bases. The V gene's germline CDR1 is GTSNPN and CDR2 SVGIG (reference sequence). Written as DNA, the CDR3 is TGTGCCTGGAGTAAGGCCGGTGGGCAGTACTTC. This sequence encodes CAWSKAGGQYF.

There are many counts of this clonotype. This sequence joins TRBV10-3 and TRBJ2-7; 10 nucleotides agree with TRBD2. J gave up 2 bases and V 4 bases, and 5 bases lay outside the gene matches. Per the germline V gene, CDR1 is ENHRY and CDR2 is SYGVKD. The CDR3 is made up of 15 amino acids. The CDR3 coding sequence is TGTGCCATCAGTGGGGCTAGCGGGAGACCCTACGAGCAGTACTTC. This translates into CAISGASGRPYEQYF.

V is TRBV5-1 and J is TRBJ2-1; TRBD2 agrees at 12 bases. The trim removed 1 base at V and 8 bases at J, leaving 7 bases unmatched. The CDR3 spans 16 residues. Germline values: CDR1 SGHRS, CDR2 YFSETQ. The CDR3 nucleotides read TGCGCCAGCAGCTTGCGACTAGCGGGAGATAACGATGAGCAGTTCTTC. Translation gives CASSLRLAGDNDEQFF.

This clonotype has just a few counts. The V call is TRBV7-2, the J call TRBJ2-7, with D maybe TRBD1 (6 bases). With 6 bases removed from V and 5 bases from J, the gap between germline ends came to 14 bases. The CDR3 has 13 residues. Germline V gene sequence: CDR1 SGHTA, CDR2 FQGNSA. CDR3 in DNA: TGTGCCAGCAGTTCGGACAGAATACACGAGCAGTACTTC. Amino acids: CASSSDRIHEQYF.

This clonotype occurred a few times. CDR3 coding DNA: TGTGCCAGCTCCCCAGGGACAGGGGACCACGAGCAGTACTTC. This gives the protein CASSPGTGDHEQYF. The chain recombines TRBV18 with TRBJ2-7; 10 bases agree with TRBD1. Unmatched junction bases numbered 7, after V lost 6 bases and J lost 5 bases. The CDR3 totals 14 residues. Germline-derived CDR1 and CDR2 are KGHSH and LQKENI.

The chain carries TRBV3-1 and TRBJ2-5; D ambiguous. Trimming removed 5 bases at V and 6 bases at J, with 13 bases between. This CDR3 is 13 amino acids long. Germline assignment: CDR1 LGHDT and CDR2 YNNKEL (reference sequence). In DNA, the CDR3 is TGTGCCAGCAGCAACTACCGAAGGCAGACCCAGTACTTC. It specifies CASSNYRRQTQYF.

This chain connects TRBV5-4 to TRBJ2-7, with D possibly TRBD2 on 6 matching bases. The V and J ends lost 3 bases and 3 bases respectively, with 10 bases between them. CDR3 size: 13 residues. Germline CDR1 and CDR2: SGHNT and YYREEE (reference sequence). The CDR3 coding sequence is TGTGCCAGCAGCTGGGGACTTGACTACGAGCAGTACTTC. Translation: CASSWGLDYEQYF.

This clonotype was observed a few times. It is likely a read error, because the conserved phenylalanine at the end of the CDR3 is missing. The DNA is omitted, as the CDR3 cannot be located on it reliably, and the CDR3 follows TCRdb's listing. The chain uses TRBV7-9 and TRBJ2-7; TRBD1, the D gene given by the table, was not confirmed from the DNA. Per germline, CDR1 SEHNR and CDR2 FQNEAQ (reference sequence). The CDR3 is 13 amino acids in total, end residues counted. This CDR3 is CASSLSTSQGMRI.

This clonotype turned up a few times. V gene TRBV5-1 combines with J gene TRBJ2-2; 9 positions match TRBD2. J was trimmed by 2 bases and V by 4 bases; bases with no gene match: 6. The length of the CDR3 is 16 residues. The V gene's germline CDR1 is SGHRS and CDR2 YFSETQ. The CDR3 DNA is TGCGCCAGCAGCCAAAGCGGGAGGAGAAACACCGGGGAGCTGTTTTTT. The encoded protein is CASSQSGRRNTGELFF.

This clonotype turned up a few times. The rearrangement joins TRBV21-1 to TRBJ2-7. TRBV21-1 is designated a pseudogene. The CDR3 is 15 residues long. This chain's CDR3 is CASSPTHSYHYEQYF. The CDR3 DNA sequence: TGTGCCAGCAGCCCCACCCACAGCTACCACTACGAGCAGTACTTC.

The table lists this clonotype with a few counts. The chain uses TRBV6-1 and TRBJ1-2; 10 bases map to TRBD1. The CDR3 is made up of 14 amino acids. Trimming removed 7 bases from V and 5 bases from J; junction bases left unmatched: 7. Germline-derived CDR1 and CDR2 are MNHNS and SASEGT. The CDR3 reads CASTRDRGLYGYTF. CDR3 bases: TGTGCCAGCACTCGGGACAGGGGATTGTATGGCTACACCTTC.

This clonotype has just a few counts. The CDR3 spells CASSLQGLSWDEQYF. DNA of the CDR3: TGTGCCAGCAGTCTACAGGGTTTAAGTTGGGACGAGCAGTACTTC. This chain connects TRBV7-8 to TRBJ2-7; maybe TRBD1 (6 bases). V was pared by 6 bases and J by 5 bases, with 20 bases between. The CDR3 runs 15 residues. Per the germline V gene, CDR1 is SGHVS and CDR2 is FQNEAQ.

The chain carries TRBV29-1 and TRBJ1-2; D is ambiguous. The ends were cut back, 0 bases at V and 4 bases at J, with 12 bases in the middle. Germline-derived CDR1 and CDR2 are SQVTM and ANQGSEA. CDR3 length equals 14 residues. DNA of the CDR3: TGCAGCGTTGAAGATCCTATGATGGGCTATGGCTACACCTTC. It translates to CSVEDPMMGYGYTF.

This clonotype showed up many times. This rearrangement joins TRBV10-3 to TRBJ2-1; D is unresolved. Trimming removed 4 bases at V and 2 bases at J, with 6 bases between. The CDR3 is 13 residues long. In germline, CDR1 is ENHRY, CDR2 SYGVKD. The CDR3 DNA sequence: TGTGCCATCAGTGGGGCAGCCTACAATGAGCAGTTCTTC. Translated: CAISGAAYNEQFF.

This clonotype appeared a few times. The V gene is TRBV12-3 or TRBV12-4, the J gene TRBJ2-2; TRBD2 matches 7 bases. The CDR3 covers 16 residues. J was trimmed by 3 bases and V by 6 bases; bases with no gene match: 10. The CDR3 DNA reads TGTGCCAGCAGCCAGACAAAAGCGGGGCACACCGGGGAGCTGTTTTTT. Protein: CASSQTKAGHTGELFF.

This chain uses TRBV7-9 with TRBJ1-4, with D unclear. The V gene lost 1 base and the J gene lost 5 bases, with 14 bases spanning the gap. The CDR3 contains 16 residues. From germline, CDR1 is SEHNR and CDR2 FQNEAQ (reference sequence). CDR3 protein: CASSLGGFGDNEKLFF. In DNA, the CDR3 is TGTGCCAGCAGCTTAGGAGGATTCGGTGACAATGAAAAACTGTTTTTT. The variable domain in full, completed from reference TRBV7-9 and TRBJ1-4, reads DTGVSQNPRHKITKRGQNVTFRCDPISEHNRLYWYRQTLGQGPEFLTYFQNEAQLEKSRLLSDRFSAERPKGSFSTLEIQRTEQGDSAMYLCASSLGGFGDNEKLFFGSGTQLSVL.

The rearrangement joins TRBV5-1 to TRBJ2-3; a weak D match, TRBD1 (6 bases). Trimming took 2 bases from V and 1 from J, leaving 11 bases between them. CDR3 size: 15 residues. CDR1 is SGHRS and CDR2 is YFSETQ in the germline V gene. The CDR3: CASSFRQGRTDTQYF. CDR3 in DNA: TGCGCCAGCAGCTTTAGGCAGGGGCGCACAGATACGCAGTATTTT.

A single count supports this clonotype. CDR3 amino acids: CASSQFPGASEQYF. DNA for the CDR3: TGCGCCAGCAGCCAATTTCCGGGAGCCTCCGAGCAGTACTTC. J is TRBJ2-7 and V is TRBV4-3, with D possibly being TRBD2 (6 bases). The V gene's germline CDR1 is LGHNA and CDR2 YSLEER. The CDR3 consists of 14 residues. Trimming shortened V by 2 bases and J by 6 bases, and 14 bases separated the two germline ends.